This T cell receptor beta chain was obtained from a study of shared clonotypes between healthy human individuals. Germline CDR1 SEHNR, CDR2 FQNEAQ (reference sequence). The CDR3 runs 14 residues. Trimming pared 3 bases from V and 0 bases from J, leaving 8 bases between. Comments on this clone: Its antigen is currently unknown.

This table comes from immunoSEQ multiplex PCR, and its TCRdb copy is limited to in-frame clones, with some not included. The sample lists millions of clones; more than 85% were seen once. Study findings and constraints: Clonotypes that were shared across a few donors made up approximately 5% of naive CD4 clonotypes. Clonotype sharing levels among donors were expected to vary with sequencing depth. Estimated richness was generally greater in naive than memory subsets.

Each sample came from a Caucasian adult donor living in Nashville, Tennessee. The J gene is TRBJ2-5, the V gene TRBV7-9; D remains ambiguous. This clonotype was sampled from a man aged 18 to 29 in good health. Some clones in this sample may be carry-over from other donors' samples. Material: naive CD4+ T cells from PBMCs. Subset specified: CD45RA+ positively selected. The CDR3 spells CASSFSYNQETQYF. The CDR3, as DNA: TGTGCCAGCAGCTTTTCATACAACCAAGAGACCCAGTACTTC.